This T cell receptor (beta chain) was identified in a study of blood T cell repertoires in COVID-19. Study information: The study drew acute and convalescent COVID-19 samples from the United States, Italy and Spain.

The authors' processing: Nucleated cell counts were estimated from reference gene primer amplification. Method: immunoSEQ multiplex PCR; TCRdb's copy keeps in-frame clones and lacks some. V, J and clone size derive from that table, while D and trimming were established from the DNA sequence. Here the sample spans a few hundred thousand clones, roughly nine tenths being singletons. Germline CDR1 and CDR2: SGHTA and FQGNSA. V was pared by 5 bases and J by 1 base, with 8 bases between. This CDR3 is built from 14 residues. The clonotype was recovered from a woman aged 50 to 60 with acute or convalescent COVID-19. V gene TRBV7-2 combines with J gene TRBJ2-2, with D hard to call. Sequencing input: peripheral blood. CDR3 bases: TGTGCCAGCAGCGGAACAGTGAACACCGGGGAGCTGTTTTTT. Encoded protein: CASSGTVNTGELFF.